This TCR beta chain emerged from a study of OX40 agonist ivuxolimab in advanced cancers. Study conclusions and caveats: Relatively little clonal expansion, among the lowest observed, appeared in partial responders at 0.1-3.0 mg/kg. The study observed clonal expansion of CD4+ and CD8+ blood T cells by week 6 at 0.1 to 3.0 mg/kg.

Concerning this clone: Its antigen is not identified. The junction departs from germline at one end; a sequencing error may be responsible.

This CDR3 is 15 amino acids long. Germline loops: CDR1 SGHNT, CDR2 YYREEE (reference sequence). The assay was immunoSEQ multiplex PCR, and TCRdb's table has in-frame clones only and misses some. The profile covers about 24,000 clones, with around 85% appearing a single time and approximately 15% taken by the ten largest. This TCR came from an adult with an advanced solid tumor such as melanoma, head and neck, liver or kidney cancer. The sample consisted of CD4+ or CD8+ T cells sorted from blood, taken in a trial of the OX40 agonist ivuxolimab. The rearrangement links TRBV5-4 to TRBJ2-7, with D unresolved. CDR3 in DNA: TGTGCCAGCAGTTTGGACCCAAGTAACTCCTACGAGCAGTACTTC. Its translation is CASSLDPSNSYEQYF.